A single sample gave rise to the 15 T cell receptor beta chains below, sequenced in a study of cytomegalovirus exposure and HLA in healthy donors. The PCR was carried out with 60 Vbeta primers and 13 Jbeta primers. The repertoire was sequenced with immunoSEQ multiplex PCR; TCRdb's copy has only in-frame clones and lacks some. The table shows 150,000 to 200,000 clones, with 60% to 85% occurring only once. The sequenced sample was PBMCs. The source is a woman between 45 and 60 years old in good health and CMV-seropositive.

CDR3 protein: CASSMVQGNTEAFF. As DNA, the CDR3 is TGTGCCAGTAGTATGGTACAGGGTAACACTGAAGCTTTCTTT. The V and J genes are TRBV19 and TRBJ1-1; TRBD1 is a possible D gene (6 bases). Germline V gene data show CDR1 as LNHDA and CDR2 as SQIVND (reference sequence). Trimming took off 3 bases at V and 2 bases at J, with 10 bases between the two ends. This CDR3 spans 14 amino acids.

The rearrangement uses TRBV20-1 and TRBJ1-4, with D tentatively TRBD1 (6 bases). The CDR3 has 11 amino acids. Deletions cut 6 bases from V and 8 bases from J, with 10 bases between. Per germline, CDR1 DFQATT and CDR2 SNEGSKA (reference sequence). CDR3 protein: CSAKDREKLFF. In DNA, the CDR3 is TGCAGTGCGAAGGACAGAGAAAAACTGTTTTTT.

This chain uses TRBV15 with TRBJ1-1; D unresolved. This CDR3 spans 13 amino acids. Germline values: CDR1 LNHNV, CDR2 YYDKDF (reference sequence). Trimming pared 0 bases from V and 3 bases from J, leaving 5 bases between. The CDR3 loop reads CATSREAHTEAFF. The DNA for the CDR3 is TGTGCCACCAGCAGAGAGGCACACACTGAAGCTTTCTTT.

The chain uses TRBV5-5 and TRBJ2-3; possible D gene TRBD2, 5 bases. The CDR3 sequence is 13 residues long. V was clipped by 4 bases and J by 7 bases, with 13 bases between them. In germline, CDR1 is SGHKS, CDR2 YYEKEE (reference sequence). CDR3 region: CASSPTPGNTQYF. The CDR3 nucleotides read TGTGCCAGCAGCCCCACTCCGGGAAATACGCAGTATTTT.

A remark on this clone: At one boundary the junction diverges from the germline segment, which might be a read error. The chain has TRBV10-3 and TRBJ2-3, with TRBD1 matching 9 bases. CDR3 length: 13 amino acids. Germline V gives CDR1 ENHRY, CDR2 SYGVKD. CDR3 in amino acids: CAISESGQGLITF. The CDR3 nucleotides read TGTGCCATCAGTGAGTCAGGACAGGGGCTCATCACCTTT.

The genes are TRBV29-1 and TRBJ1-1, with D maybe TRBD1 (5 bases). V lost 6 bases and J 5 bases, leaving 16 bases between the germline ends. The CDR3 is 13 amino acids. Looked up from germline, CDR1 is SQVTM and CDR2 is ANQGSEA. The CDR3 spells CSVSESRVTEAFF. The DNA for the CDR3 is TGCAGCGTCTCCGAGAGCAGGGTGACTGAAGCTTTCTTT.

J is TRBJ1-5 and V is TRBV5-1; the D gene is possibly TRBD1 (6 bases). Germline V lookup: CDR1 SGHRS, CDR2 YFSETQ. V was pared by 7 bases and J by 7 bases, with 12 bases between. The CDR3 consists of 12 residues. CDR3 nucleotides: TGCGCCAGCCAACCAGGGGTCCAGCCCCAGCATTTT. It translates to CASQPGVQPQHF. The whole variable domain, remainder taken from reference TRBV5-1 and TRBJ1-5, is KAGVTQTPRYLIKTRGQQVTLSCSPISGHRSVSWYQQTPGQGLQFLFEYFSETQRNKGNFPGRFSGRQFSNSRSEMNVSTLELGDSALYLCASQPGVQPQHFGDGTRLSIL.

The J gene is TRBJ2-3, the V gene TRBV5-6, with 11 nucleotides matching TRBD2. CDR1 SGHDT and CDR2 YYEEEE come from the germline V gene. With 4 bases clipped from V and 0 bases from J, the junction kept 4 bases outside the gene matches. The length of the CDR3 is 16 residues. The CDR3 coding sequence is TGTGCCAGCAGCATTAGCGGGGGGGGTAGCACAGATACGCAGTATTTT. Amino acid sequence: CASSISGGGSTDTQYF. Based on the CDR3 plus reference TRBV5-6 and TRBJ2-3, the full variable domain is DAGVTQSPTHLIKTRGQQVTLRCSPKSGHDTVSWYQQALGQGPQFIFQYYEEEERQRGNFPDRFSGHQFPNYSSELNVNALLLGDSALYLCASSISGGGSTDTQYFGPGTRLTVL.

The sample holds one count of this clone. The chain combines TRBV6-5 with TRBJ2-5, with D possibly being TRBD2 (5 bases). With the DNA end fitting TRBJ2-7 better, the J assignment may be wrong. Germline CDR1 and CDR2: MNHEY and SVGAGI. The CDR3 length is 15 residues. The CDR3 DNA is TGTGCCAGCAGTAGCCCCCGGGAAAGCTCCTACGAGCAGTACTTC. Its translation is CASSSPRESSYEQYF.

This chain uses TRBV7-6 with TRBJ2-7; D may be TRBD2 (7 bases). The germline V gene encodes CDR1 SGHVS and CDR2 FNYEAQ. Trimming pared 3 bases from V and 4 bases from J, leaving 13 bases between. This CDR3 is 14 amino acids long. The CDR3: CASSFGGGQYEQYF. The DNA of the CDR3 is TGTGCCAGCAGCTTCGGCGGGGGACAATACGAGCAGTACTTC.

This clone was observed a handful of times. J is TRBJ1-4 and V is TRBV5-4; no clear D gene. V dropped 0 bases and J dropped 6 bases, with 12 bases sitting between them. Germline V gives CDR1 SGHNT, CDR2 YYREEE (reference sequence). This CDR3 spans 15 amino acids. The CDR3, as DNA: TGTGCCAGCAGCTTGGGTGGGTCACGGGATGAAAAACTGTTTTTT. Protein: CASSLGGSRDEKLFF.

V and J are TRBV7-9 and TRBJ1-1; a weak D match, TRBD1 (5 bases). This CDR3 is 13 amino acids long. Germline CDR1 is SEHNR and CDR2 is FQNEAQ (reference sequence). V gave up 8 bases and J gave up 5 bases, with 15 bases separating them. The CDR3 loop is CASQGLLGTEAFF. The CDR3 nucleotides read TGTGCCAGCCAGGGTCTTCTGGGAACTGAAGCTTTCTTT.

The rearrangement joins TRBV30 to TRBJ1-5, with a tentative D call TRBD1 (6 bases). Germline V gene sequence: CDR1 GTSNPN, CDR2 SVGIG (reference sequence). CDR3 length equals 15 residues. Trimming shortened V by 3 bases and J by 4 bases, and 16 bases separated the two germline ends. DNA of the CDR3: TGTGCCTGGAGCCCTAAGGCGGGGGCAAATCAGCCCCAGCATTTT. Amino acids: CAWSPKAGANQPQHF.

This rearrangement joins TRBV4-1 to TRBJ1-5; no clear D. Germline V gene lookup returns CDR1 MGHRA and CDR2 YSYEKL. The CDR3 spans 16 residues. V was shortened by 1 base and J by 3 bases, with 13 bases between the two germline ends. The CDR3 reads CASSQGEGSYNQPQHF. DNA of the CDR3: TGCGCCAGCAGCCAAGGCGAGGGATCGTACAATCAGCCCCAGCATTTT.

The chain joins TRBV2 to TRBJ2-3, with D possibly TRBD2 on 6 matching bases. CDR1 is SNHLY and CDR2 is FYNNEI in the germline V gene. Trimming took 8 bases from V and 6 from J, leaving 12 bases between them. The CDR3 runs to 12 residues. DNA for the CDR3: TGTGCCAGCGCGGGGTTCACCGATACGCAGTATTTT. It translates to CASAGFTDTQYF.